Listed here are 29 T cell receptor beta chains from one sample, sequenced in a study of shared clonotypes between healthy human individuals. Measured with immunoSEQ multiplex PCR; TCRdb has only the in-frame clones, and not every one. In the table there are some 1,100,000 clones, approximately 78% of which are singletons. The material sequenced was memory CD4+ T cells from PBMCs. Regarding subset: CD45RA-negative fraction. Every receptor here comes from a man aged 18 to 29 in good health. Some clones in this sample may be carry-over from other donors' samples.

The CDR3 loop reads CSVVSTSGRTYAYNEQFF. In DNA form, the CDR3 reads TGCAGCGTTGTTTCGACTAGCGGGAGGACCTACGCCTACAATGAGCAGTTCTTC. The gene calls are TRBV29-1 and TRBJ2-1; TRBD2 matches 13 bases. Germline trimming cut 4 bases from V and 2 bases from J; bases unmatched to any gene: 11. The CDR3 loop spans 18 amino acids. Germline V gene lookup returns CDR1 SQVTM and CDR2 ANQGSEA.

V is TRBV6-5 and J is TRBJ2-7; TRBD1 matches at 9 bases. Germline V gene data show CDR1 as MNHEY and CDR2 as SVGAGI. The V segment lost 8 bases and the J segment 3 bases; nucleotides outside the gene matches: 11. CDR3 length: 15 amino acids. CDR3 region: CASQSMVTGGYEQYF. CDR3 in DNA: TGTGCCAGCCAATCAATGGTGACAGGGGGCTACGAGCAGTACTTC.

CDR3 region: CASSTRSRETQYF. CDR3 nucleotides: TGTGCCAGCAGTACCCGATCGCGGGAGACCCAGTACTTC. The chain carries TRBV27 and TRBJ2-5; D not resolved. Germline V lookup: CDR1 MNHEY, CDR2 SMNVEV (reference sequence). Trimming took 5 bases from V and 5 from J, leaving 12 bases between them. This CDR3 is 13 amino acids long.

CDR3 protein: CASSRGQGPTNEKLFF. The DNA of the CDR3 is TGCGCCAGCAGCAGGGGACAGGGCCCCACTAATGAAAAACTGTTTTTT. V gene TRBV5-1 combines with J gene TRBJ1-4; 9 bases are shared with TRBD1. The CDR3 has 16 amino acids. Germline trimming cut 4 bases from V and 2 bases from J; bases unmatched to any gene: 6. The germline CDR1 and CDR2 sequences are SGHRS and YFSETQ.

The chain has TRBV28 and TRBJ1-2; the D gene is possibly TRBD1 (6 bases). Germline-derived CDR1 and CDR2 are MDHEN and SYDVKM. The germline V and J ends were trimmed by 10 bases and 2 bases, with 14 bases remaining between them. This CDR3 has 13 residues. CDR3 amino acids: CATRRGVNYGYTF. As DNA, the CDR3 is TGTGCCACCAGAAGGGGGGTAAACTATGGCTACACCTTC.

The chain couples TRBV30 to TRBJ2-3; 9 bases map to TRBD2. This CDR3 has 15 residues. V gave up 3 bases and J gave up 1 base; unmatched junction bases: 5. CDR1 GTSNPN and CDR2 SVGIG come from the germline V gene (reference sequence). The CDR3 region is CAWSPAGGGTDTQYF. DNA for the CDR3: TGTGCCTGGAGCCCGGCGGGGGGGGGCACAGATACGCAGTATTTT. Complete variable domain (other parts from reference TRBV30 and TRBJ2-3): SQTIHQWPATLVQPVGSPLSLECTVEGTSNPNLYWYRQAAGRGLQLLFYSVGIGQISSEVPQNLSASRPQDRQFILSSKKLLLSDSGFYLCAWSPAGGGTDTQYFGPGTRLTVL.

This clone was seen at least ten times. The gene calls are TRBV5-1 and TRBJ2-1; D is unresolved. The CDR3 runs 12 residues. V was pared by 2 bases and J by 7 bases, with 7 bases between. Germline-derived CDR1 and CDR2 are SGHRS and YFSETQ. In DNA form, the CDR3 reads TGCGCCAGCAGCTTACCAGCTAATGAGCAGTTCTTC. It codes for CASSLPANEQFF.

V is TRBV7-2 and J is TRBJ2-7, with 11 bases identical to TRBD1. This CDR3 comprises 15 residues. Trimming cost V 5 bases and J 5 bases; bases outside gene matches: 8. Germline values: CDR1 SGHTA, CDR2 FQGNSA. The CDR3 nucleotides are TGTGCCAGCAGCGCCGGGACAGGGGGGAGGGACGAGCAGTACTTC. It encodes CASSAGTGGRDEQYF.

The chain uses TRBV6-6 and TRBJ1-4; 8 bases line up with TRBD1. This CDR3 spans 14 amino acids. Germline V CDR1 and CDR2: MNHNY, SVGAGI (reference sequence). V shed 6 bases and J 4 bases; nucleotides not matched to a gene: 4. The chain's CDR3 is CASRDRVFNEKLFF. The CDR3 DNA reads as TGTGCCAGCAGGGACAGGGTTTTTAATGAAAAACTGTTTTTT.

With respect to this clone: Since no conserved phenylalanine or tryptophan closes the CDR3, a read error is the likely cause. This chain uses TRBV30 with TRBJ1-2; 7 positions agree with TRBD1. This CDR3 has 14 amino acids. Germline trimming cut 0 bases from V and 8 bases from J; bases unmatched to any gene: 9. Germline CDR1 GTSNPN, CDR2 SVGIG (reference sequence). This CDR3 is CAWSVLLTGKGYTV. The CDR3 DNA reads as TGTGCCTGGAGTGTACTGTTGACAGGGAAAGGCTACACCGTC.

V usage is TRBV28 and J usage is TRBJ2-7; no definite D call. CDR3 length: 14 residues. Looked up from germline, CDR1 is MDHEN and CDR2 is SYDVKM. V was cut by 2 bases and J by 3 bases, with 11 bases left in between. The CDR3 region is CASSLPVQLYEQYF. The CDR3, as DNA: TGTGCCAGCAGTTTACCGGTGCAACTCTACGAGCAGTACTTC.

The chain employs TRBV5-4 and TRBJ2-7; TRBD2 agrees at 7 bases. Per germline, CDR1 SGHNT and CDR2 YYREEE (reference sequence). The CDR3 loop spans 15 amino acids. Losses at the gene ends were 4 bases for V and 3 bases for J; bases not matched to a gene: 10. In DNA, the CDR3 is TGTGCCAGCAGCCCCTGGGGGGAGGGCCTCTACGAGCAGTACTTC. It codes for CASSPWGEGLYEQYF.

This clone was recorded once. This chain links TRBV5-1 with TRBJ2-7; 8 bases are a match to TRBD1. J gave up 5 bases and V 3 bases, and 10 bases lay outside the gene matches. The germline gives CDR1 SGHRS, CDR2 YFSETQ. The CDR3 has 15 amino acids. The CDR3 sequence: CASSWGDRNRDEQYF. CDR3 nucleotides: TGCGCCAGCAGCTGGGGGGACAGGAACCGTGACGAGCAGTACTTC.

V usage is TRBV5-1 and J usage is TRBJ2-5; 11 nucleotides match TRBD2. The CDR3 is 18 amino acids. V gave up 0 bases and J gave up 2 bases; unmatched junction bases: 9. Germline V lookup: CDR1 SGHRS, CDR2 YFSETQ. The CDR3 protein is CASSLAVAGGRLQETQYF. In DNA form, the CDR3 reads TGCGCCAGCAGCTTGGCGGTAGCGGGAGGGCGTCTACAAGAGACCCAGTACTTC.

The rearrangement joins TRBV19 to TRBJ2-2; 11 nucleotides agree with TRBD2. The V gene end was trimmed by 9 bases and the J gene end by 1 base; junction bases not matched to a gene: 10. The CDR3 spans 17 residues. Per the germline V gene, CDR1 is LNHDA and CDR2 is SQIVND (reference sequence). The CDR3: CASKLAGVSLNTGELFF. The CDR3 DNA follows: TGTGCCAGCAAACTAGCGGGAGTCTCCCTGAACACCGGGGAGCTGTTTTTT.

This chain joins TRBV19 and TRBJ1-1; TRBD1 matches at 11 bases. The V and J ends lost 10 bases and 5 bases, in that order; junction bases with no gene match: 15. CDR3 length equals 16 residues. The V gene's germline CDR1 is LNHDA and CDR2 SQIVND (reference sequence). The CDR3 coding sequence is TGTGCCACCGACGGGACAGGGGGGTATCGTCGTACTGAAGCTTTCTTT. It encodes CATDGTGGYRRTEAFF.

The rearrangement links TRBV21-1 to TRBJ1-1; the DNA was not used to check the table's D call, TRBD1. TRBV21-1 is classified as a pseudogene. The CDR3 spans 17 residues. CDR3 residues: CASSTESRDTMNTEAFF. The CDR3 DNA is TGTGCCAGCAGCACGGAATCCCGGGACACGATGAACACTGAAGCTTTCTTT.

J is TRBJ2-1 and V is TRBV27; 8 positions match TRBD1. The CDR3 extends over 16 amino acids. From germline, CDR1 is MNHEY and CDR2 SMNVEV (reference sequence). Trimming removed 5 bases from V and 0 bases from J; junction bases left unmatched: 6. CDR3 loop: CASSNKTGVSYNEQFF. As DNA, the CDR3 is TGTGCCAGCAGTAACAAGACAGGGGTCTCCTACAATGAGCAGTTCTTC.

The rearrangement joins TRBV11-2 to TRBJ2-5, with D perhaps TRBD2 (6 bases). V shed 2 bases and J shed 4 bases, with 17 bases lying between them. CDR3 length: 16 amino acids. The germline V gene has CDR1 SGHAT and CDR2 FQNNGV. CDR3 in DNA: TGTGCCAGCAGCTTAATGATGAGGAGGGGCGGAGAGACCCAGTACTTC. It translates to CASSLMMRRGGETQYF.

This chain joins TRBV28 and TRBJ2-3; 7 nucleotides match TRBD2. With V trimmed by 1 base and J by 4 bases, 8 bases remained unmatched. The CDR3 has 16 amino acids. From germline, CDR1 is MDHEN and CDR2 SYDVKM. CDR3 sequence: CASSLYRRGRADTQYF. CDR3 nucleotide sequence: TGTGCCAGCAGTTTATATCGACGGGGGAGGGCAGATACGCAGTATTTT.

The V gene is TRBV9, the J gene TRBJ2-5, with 11 bases lining up with TRBD1. This CDR3 spans 16 amino acids. Germline values: CDR1 SGDLS, CDR2 YYNGEE. The V gene end was trimmed by 0 bases and the J gene end by 5 bases; junction bases not matched to a gene: 6. CDR3 in DNA: TGTGCCAGCAGCGTAGTCCGGACAGGGGGCATTGAGACCCAGTACTTC. Protein sequence: CASSVVRTGGIETQYF. The entire variable domain, with the rest obtained from reference TRBV9 and TRBJ2-5, is as follows: DSGVTQTPKHLITATGQRVTLRCSPRSGDLSVYWYQQSLDQGLQFLIQYYNGEERAKGNILERFSAQQFPDLHSELNLSSLELGDSALYFCASSVVRTGGIETQYFGPGTRLLVL.

This chain connects TRBV5-4 to TRBJ1-4; tentatively, D is TRBD1 (6 bases). Germline-derived CDR1 and CDR2 are SGHNT and YYREEE (reference sequence). The CDR3 length is 14 residues. V was shortened by 4 bases and J by 7 bases, with 14 bases between the two germline ends. The CDR3 bases are TGTGCCAGCAGCACACAGGGCGCGAGTGAAAAACTGTTTTTT. Protein product: CASSTQGASEKLFF.

This chain links TRBV6-1 with TRBJ2-1; the match to TRBD1 covers 9 bases. Per the germline V gene, CDR1 is MNHNS and CDR2 is SASEGT. V was clipped by 3 bases and J by 2 bases; unmatched bases: 14. The CDR3 is 19 amino acids. This CDR3 reads CASSDTGGLAFVTYNEQFF. Written as DNA, the CDR3 is TGTGCCAGCAGTGATACAGGGGGCTTGGCATTCGTCACCTACAATGAGCAGTTCTTC.

This chain joins TRBV11-3 and TRBJ2-5; no firm D call. Trimming pared 2 bases from V and 2 bases from J, leaving 12 bases between. The CDR3 is made up of 15 amino acids. The germline V gene encodes CDR1 SGHNT and CDR2 YENEEA. CDR3 sequence: CASSLRILGQETQYF. The CDR3 DNA is TGTGCCAGCAGCTTAAGGATCTTAGGACAAGAGACCCAGTACTTC.

CDR3 DNA: TGTGCCAGCAATTTCCTCGGGGAACCCTATGGCTACACCTTC. Amino acids: CASNFLGEPYGYTF. The V gene is TRBV25-1, the J gene TRBJ1-2; no clear D gene. Germline values: CDR1 MGHDK, CDR2 SYGVNS. CDR3 length equals 14 residues. V was cut by 7 bases and J by 4 bases, with 16 bases left in between.

Comment on this clone: Only one base separates this from a far larger clonotype, so it likely reflects a read error. The DNA of the CDR3 is TGCAGTGCTTCAGGGGTAGGGACCCAGTACTTC. Translating it yields CSASGVGTQYF. The gene calls are TRBV20-1 and TRBJ2-5, with D possibly TRBD1 on 6 matching bases. Trimming shortened V by 5 bases and J by 7 bases, and 11 bases separated the two germline ends. The germline gives CDR1 DFQATT, CDR2 SNEGSKA (reference sequence). The CDR3 runs to 11 residues.

On this clone itself: The same CDR3 arises from other DNA sequences in this sample as well. The chain has TRBV7-3 and TRBJ2-2; the match to TRBD2 covers 10 bases. The CDR3 covers 15 residues. With 5 bases clipped from V and 2 bases from J, the junction kept 2 bases outside the gene matches. Germline V gene sequence: CDR1 SGHTA, CDR2 FQGTGA. Here the CDR3 DNA reads TGTGCCAGCAGCCGGACTAGCGGAAACACCGGGGAGCTGTTTTTT. Protein: CASSRTSGNTGELFF.

This clone was counted once. The sample holds other DNA sequences that translate to the same CDR3. V is TRBV18 and J is TRBJ2-7; the D is unclear. The germline V and J ends were trimmed by 2 bases and 2 bases, with 1 base remaining between them. Germline CDR1 and CDR2: KGHSH and LQKENI. The CDR3 runs to 11 residues. The CDR3 sequence: CASSPTYEQYF. The CDR3 DNA is TGTGCCAGCTCACCAACCTACGAGCAGTACTTC.

The V and J genes are TRBV4-3 and TRBJ2-5; D gene uncertain. Trimming left V 1 base short and J 2 bases short, with 5 bases between. Looked up from germline, CDR1 is LGHNA and CDR2 is YSLEER. The CDR3 extends over 13 amino acids. The CDR3 sequence: CASSQGGQETQYF. CDR3 in DNA: TGCGCCAGCAGCCAAGGGGGTCAAGAGACCCAGTACTTC.